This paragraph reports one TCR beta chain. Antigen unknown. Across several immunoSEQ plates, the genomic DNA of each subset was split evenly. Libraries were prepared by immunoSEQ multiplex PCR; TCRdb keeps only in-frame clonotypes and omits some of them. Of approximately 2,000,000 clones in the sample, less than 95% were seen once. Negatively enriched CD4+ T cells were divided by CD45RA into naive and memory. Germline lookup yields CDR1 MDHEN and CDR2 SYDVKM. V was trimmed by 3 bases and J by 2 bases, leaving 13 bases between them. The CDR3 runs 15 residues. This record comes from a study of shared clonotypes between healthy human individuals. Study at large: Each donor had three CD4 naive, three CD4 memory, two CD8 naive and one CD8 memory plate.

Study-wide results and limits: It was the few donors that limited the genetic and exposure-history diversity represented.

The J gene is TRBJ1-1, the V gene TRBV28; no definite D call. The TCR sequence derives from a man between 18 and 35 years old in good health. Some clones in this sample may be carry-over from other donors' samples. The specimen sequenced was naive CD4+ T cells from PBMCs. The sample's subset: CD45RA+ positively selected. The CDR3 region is CASSFHSGRNTEAFF. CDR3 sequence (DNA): TGTGCCAGCAGTTTCCATTCCGGGAGAAACACTGAAGCTTTCTTT.